These 19 T cell receptor beta chains share one sample of origin, sequenced in a study of cytomegalovirus exposure and HLA in healthy donors. Some clones are missing from TCRdb's copy, which holds only in-frame ones; the method was immunoSEQ multiplex PCR. The sample yields some 120,000 clones, 90% to 97% seen once. Sequenced sample: PBMCs. The source is a man between 18 and 35 years old in good health and CMV-seronegative.

The V call is TRBV2, the J call TRBJ2-7; 7 nucleotides agree with TRBD2. V lost 2 bases and J lost 7; bases outside the gene matches: 20. Germline V CDR1 and CDR2: SNHLY, FYNNEI. CDR3 length equals 18 residues. CDR3 nucleotide sequence: TGTGCCAGCAGTGAAAGTGAGCTAGCGGAGCCTCATCGGTGGGAGCAGTACTTC. As protein: CASSESELAEPHRWEQYF.

The V gene is TRBV7-2, the J gene TRBJ1-2; D gene unclear. CDR1 and CDR2 from the germline V gene are SGHTA and FQGNSA. Deletions cut 5 bases from V and 8 bases from J, with 15 bases between. CDR3 length: 13 residues. CDR3 sequence (DNA): TGTGCCAGCAGCCCACAAACAGATGGGGGCTACACCTTC. Translation: CASSPQTDGGYTF.

This clone was seen only once. J is TRBJ1-1 and V is TRBV5-1; perhaps TRBD1 as D (5 bases). The V end lost 4 bases, the J end lost 2 bases, and 9 bases lay between the germline ends. Germline CDR1 and CDR2: SGHRS and YFSETQ. The length of the CDR3 is 13 residues. This CDR3 is CASSLTVNTEAFF. In DNA, the CDR3 is TGCGCCAGCAGCCTGACAGTCAACACTGAAGCTTTCTTT. Drawing the rest from reference TRBV5-1 and TRBJ1-1, the complete variable domain is KAGVTQTPRYLIKTRGQQVTLSCSPISGHRSVSWYQQTPGQGLQFLFEYFSETQRNKGNFPGRFSGRQFSNSRSEMNVSTLELGDSALYLCASSLTVNTEAFFGQGTRLTVV.

Turning to this clone: Other DNA variants within this sample encode the same CDR3. The rearrangement uses TRBV7-3 and TRBJ1-1, with TRBD1 matching over 9 bases. The CDR3 has 14 residues. Germline lookup yields CDR1 SGHTA and CDR2 FQGTGA. V lost 5 bases, J lost 1 base, and 2 bases stayed unmatched. The CDR3 spells CASSVGQGNTEAFF. The CDR3 DNA is TGTGCCAGCAGCGTGGGACAGGGGAACACTGAAGCTTTCTTT.

The V call is TRBV9, the J call TRBJ2-1; D is possibly TRBD2 (6 bases). Trimming removed 0 bases at V and 6 bases at J, with 13 bases between. The CDR3 runs to 15 residues. CDR1 and CDR2 from the germline V gene are SGDLS and YYNGEE. The CDR3 DNA is TGTGCCAGCAGCGTAGAGGTAGGCGGGGCCAATGAGCAGTTCTTC. It specifies CASSVEVGGANEQFF.

V and J are TRBV11-2 and TRBJ1-1, with a tentative D call TRBD1 (5 bases). The germline V gene has CDR1 SGHAT and CDR2 FQNNGV. CDR3 size: 15 residues. The V end was cut by 4 bases, the J end by 5 bases, with 17 bases between. The CDR3 coding sequence is TGTGCCAGCAGCTCAACCGGGGGAGGATGGACTGAAGCTTTCTTT. This translates into CASSSTGGGWTEAFF.

This clone was observed a single time. The chain is built from TRBV25-1 and TRBJ2-1; 7 positions match TRBD1. CDR1 and CDR2 from the germline V gene are MGHDK and SYGVNS. The CDR3 has 15 amino acids. The V segment lost 5 bases and the J segment 1 base; nucleotides outside the gene matches: 5. CDR3 in amino acids: CASSRPGQSYNEQFF. The CDR3 DNA is TGTGCCAGCAGTCGACCGGGACAGTCCTACAATGAGCAGTTCTTC.

The rearrangement uses TRBV28 and TRBJ2-5; D perhaps matches TRBD2 (7 bases). The germline V gene encodes CDR1 MDHEN and CDR2 SYDVKM. Trimming cost V 1 base and J 2 bases, with 20 bases left between them. This CDR3 is built from 18 residues. The CDR3 DNA reads TGTGCCAGCAGTTTATCTAGTCGGGGGCTAGCGGAACAAGAGACCCAGTACTTC. Translating it yields CASSLSSRGLAEQETQYF.

The chain recombines TRBV18 with TRBJ1-1, with 7 bases fitting TRBD1. Trimming removed 2 bases from V and 3 bases from J; junction bases left unmatched: 9. Germline V gene sequence: CDR1 KGHSH, CDR2 LQKENI. CDR3 length: 16 residues. CDR3 DNA sequence: TGTGCCAGCTCACCAAGCCGGACAGGAGCAGACACTGAAGCTTTCTTT. It yields the protein CASSPSRTGADTEAFF.

V usage is TRBV7-9 and J usage is TRBJ2-5; D is perhaps TRBD2 (6 bases). Germline CDR1 is SEHNR and CDR2 is FQNEAQ (reference sequence). This CDR3 comprises 16 residues. V was trimmed by 1 base and J by 2 bases, leaving 14 bases between them. In DNA, the CDR3 is TGTGCCAGCAGCTTAGGAGAGGGAGGTACACAAGAGACCCAGTACTTC. Translation: CASSLGEGGTQETQYF.

This clone was observed a single time. CDR3 amino acids: CASSPLAGASSEQFF. CDR3 coding DNA: TGTGCCAGCAGTCCCCTAGCGGGAGCTAGTAGTGAGCAGTTCTTC. V and J are TRBV27 and TRBJ2-1; 10 nucleotides agree with TRBD2. The CDR3 loop spans 15 amino acids. J gave up 9 bases and V 5 bases, and 10 bases lay outside the gene matches. Germline V lookup: CDR1 MNHEY, CDR2 SMNVEV (reference sequence).

V and J are TRBV4-2 and TRBJ2-5, with 8 bases lining up with TRBD2. Per the germline V gene, CDR1 is LGHNA and CDR2 is YNFKEQ. This CDR3 has 17 amino acids. The V and J ends lost 0 bases and 5 bases, in that order; junction bases with no gene match: 11. CDR3 in amino acids: CASSQDGAGGLFETQYF. The CDR3 coding sequence is TGTGCCAGCAGCCAAGATGGGGCGGGAGGACTATTTGAGACCCAGTACTTC.

The rearrangement joins TRBV29-1 to TRBJ2-1; possibly TRBD2 for D (5 bases). From germline, CDR1 is SQVTM and CDR2 ANQGSEA. The CDR3 loop spans 12 amino acids. V was pared by 7 bases and J by 0 bases, with 7 bases between. CDR3 in amino acids: CSGESSYNEQFF. Written as DNA, the CDR3 is TGCAGCGGGGAGAGCTCCTACAATGAGCAGTTCTTC.

The J gene is TRBJ2-7, the V gene TRBV6-6; D is perhaps TRBD1 (8 bases). CDR1 is MNHNY, CDR2 SVGAGI, per germline (reference sequence). The CDR3 consists of 14 residues. V lost 6 bases and J 2 bases, leaving 14 bases between the germline ends. CDR3 nucleotide sequence: TGTGCCAGCAGGGGGGGGACAGGCCCCTACGAGCAGTACTTC. Its protein product is CASRGGTGPYEQYF.

The chain recombines TRBV27 with TRBJ2-2; D remains unclear. Trimming removed 0 bases from V and 9 bases from J, with 14 bases in between. The germline CDR1 and CDR2 sequences are MNHEY and SMNVEV (reference sequence). The CDR3 is made up of 15 amino acids. CDR3 in amino acids: CASSLSPGHVWELFF. The CDR3 coding sequence is TGTGCCAGCAGTTTATCGCCAGGCCACGTTTGGGAGCTGTTTTTT.

This sequence joins TRBV27 and TRBJ2-4, with 7 bases aligning to TRBD1. This CDR3 has 13 residues. V was pared by 8 bases and J by 3 bases, with 4 bases of the junction left unmatched. From germline, CDR1 is MNHEY and CDR2 SMNVEV (reference sequence). CDR3 DNA sequence: TGTGCCAGCTCCTGGGACAGCAAAAACATTCAGTACTTC. Residues: CASSWDSKNIQYF.

This chain connects TRBV27 to TRBJ1-2; D is perhaps TRBD1 (6 bases). Trimming stripped 2 bases from V and 2 bases from J, with 9 bases between. Per germline, CDR1 MNHEY and CDR2 SMNVEV (reference sequence). The CDR3 has 14 amino acids. The chain's CDR3 is CASSLVQGNYGYTF. Here the CDR3 DNA reads TGTGCCAGCAGTTTAGTACAGGGAAACTATGGCTACACCTTC.

This clone is a singleton in its sample. This sequence joins TRBV7-8 and TRBJ2-7, with a possible D match to TRBD1 (6 bases). This CDR3 has 13 residues. The germline V gene has CDR1 SGHVS and CDR2 FQNEAQ. Trimming took 4 bases from V and 2 from J, leaving 9 bases between them. CDR3: CASSWAGAYEQYF. CDR3 coding DNA: TGTGCCAGCAGCTGGGCAGGGGCCTACGAGCAGTACTTC.

The chain uses TRBV7-9 and TRBJ2-5; TRBD2 is a possible D gene (6 bases). There are 16 residues in the CDR3. Looked up from germline, CDR1 is SEHNR and CDR2 is FQNEAQ (reference sequence). V was cut by 5 bases and J by 0 bases, with 16 bases left in between. The CDR3 sequence is CASSPGERVYQETQYF. CDR3 DNA sequence: TGTGCCAGCAGCCCGGGGGAGCGGGTGTACCAAGAGACCCAGTACTTC.